Shown below are 16 T cell receptor beta chains from a single sample sequenced in a study of control samples from healthy donors and cancer patients. Sequenced by immunoSEQ multiplex PCR; TCRdb stores in-frame clones only, minus some. This table holds 150,000 to 180,000 clones, just under 95% found once. Material for sequencing was blood. The source of these receptors is a man aged 40-49 years in good health.

The J gene is TRBJ2-2, the V gene TRBV24-1; the D gene could be TRBD1 or TRBD2 (5 bases each). V dropped 4 bases and J dropped 4 bases, with 15 bases sitting between them. The CDR3 contains 16 residues. Germline assignment: CDR1 KGHDR and CDR2 SFDVKD. The CDR3 reads CATSDPGPTSTGELFF. DNA of the CDR3: TGTGCCACCAGTGACCCGGGACCCACGAGCACCGGGGAGCTGTTTTTT.

The chain has TRBV5-6 and TRBJ1-1; possible D gene TRBD1, 5 bases. The CDR3 covers 15 residues. Germline V gene sequence: CDR1 SGHDT, CDR2 YYEEEE. The V end was cut by 2 bases, the J end by 4 bases, with 15 bases between. The CDR3 coding sequence is TGTGCCAGCAGCTTCAGTATCGGGGGGACCACTGAAGCTTTCTTT. This encodes CASSFSIGGTTEAFF. The full variable domain, its missing parts supplied by reference TRBV5-6 and TRBJ1-1, is DAGVTQSPTHLIKTRGQQVTLRCSPKSGHDTVSWYQQALGQGPQFIFQYYEEEERQRGNFPDRFSGHQFPNYSSELNVNALLLGDSALYLCASSFSIGGTTEAFFGQGTRLTVV.

The chain carries TRBV29-1 and TRBJ1-6; D uncertain. Trimming stripped 4 bases from V and 4 bases from J, with 8 bases between. The CDR3 runs to 13 residues. The germline CDR1 and CDR2 sequences are SQVTM and ANQGSEA. DNA of the CDR3: TGCAGCGTTGCACAGCGGTATAATTCACCCCTCCACTTT. Its protein is CSVAQRYNSPLHF.

This clone was picked up one time. V is TRBV27 and J is TRBJ1-1, with D possibly TRBD1 on 5 matching bases. The germline V gene has CDR1 MNHEY and CDR2 SMNVEV (reference sequence). CDR3 length equals 14 residues. The V gene lost 8 bases and the J gene lost 5 bases, with 18 bases spanning the gap. This CDR3 reads CASGRPGYRTEAFF. CDR3 nucleotide sequence: TGTGCCAGCGGAAGGCCAGGGTATCGGACTGAAGCTTTCTTT.

The chain employs TRBV28 and TRBJ1-2; 7 positions match TRBD1. Per the germline V gene, CDR1 is MDHEN and CDR2 is SYDVKM. This CDR3 comprises 12 residues. V gave up 7 bases and J gave up 6 bases; unmatched junction bases: 5. This CDR3 reads CASTSRGDGYTF. CDR3 sequence (DNA): TGTGCCAGCACCTCCAGGGGGGATGGCTACACCTTC.

This clone has a single count. The chain couples TRBV19 to TRBJ1-5; tentative D call: TRBD1 (5 bases). V was shortened by 7 bases and J by 6 bases, with 13 bases between the two germline ends. Germline V gene sequence: CDR1 LNHDA, CDR2 SQIVND (reference sequence). The length of the CDR3 is 13 residues. The DNA for the CDR3 is TGTGCCAGTACACGGCAGGGAGGTCAGCCCCAGCATTTT. Amino acid sequence: CASTRQGGQPQHF.

V and J are TRBV5-1 and TRBJ2-3; 11 nucleotides agree with TRBD2. This CDR3 comprises 16 residues. Germline V gene data show CDR1 as SGHRS and CDR2 as YFSETQ. V trimming: 3 bases; J trimming: 5 bases; junction bases outside the gene matches: 8. CDR3 nucleotide sequence: TGCGCCAGCAGCTATTTAGCGGGGGGGCCGAAAGATACGCAGTATTTT. Translated, it gives CASSYLAGGPKDTQYF. Filled out from reference TRBV5-1 and TRBJ2-3, the complete variable domain reads KAGVTQTPRYLIKTRGQQVTLSCSPISGHRSVSWYQQTPGQGLQFLFEYFSETQRNKGNFPGRFSGRQFSNSRSEMNVSTLELGDSALYLCASSYLAGGPKDTQYFGPGTRLTVL.

This clone showed up just once. The CDR3 DNA reads TGTGCCAGCAGCGTAGGCGTCAGGGGTAATGAAAAACTGTTTTTT. Amino acids: CASSVGVRGNEKLFF. V is TRBV9 and J is TRBJ1-4; D might be TRBD1 (6 bases). The CDR3 spans 15 residues. The germline V gene encodes CDR1 SGDLS and CDR2 YYNGEE. The V gene lost 0 bases and the J gene lost 4 bases, with 10 bases spanning the gap.

The chain combines TRBV19 with TRBJ2-2; D is undetermined. This CDR3 is 15 amino acids long. Germline CDR1 is LNHDA and CDR2 is SQIVND (reference sequence). The V end lost 3 bases, the J end lost 6 bases, and 14 bases lay between the germline ends. CDR3 nucleotides: TGTGCCAGTAGTATTGGCACCCGACGGCCCGGGGAGCTGTTTTTT. It translates to CASSIGTRRPGELFF. The full variable domain, in which reference TRBV19 and TRBJ2-2 provide the parts outside the CDR3, is DGGITQSPKYLFRKEGQNVTLSCEQNLNHDAMYWYRQDPGQGLRLIYYSQIVNDFQKGDIAEGYSVSREKKESFPLTVTSAQKNPTAFYLCASSIGTRRPGELFFGEGSRLTVL.

This clone was recorded once. The chain carries TRBV6-6 and TRBJ1-1; D ambiguous. Germline V CDR1 and CDR2: MNHNY, SVGAGI (reference sequence). CDR3 length: 13 residues. V was cut by 4 bases and J by 4 bases, with 10 bases left in between. The CDR3 nucleotides read TGTGCCAGCAGTTCAACGGGGAGCACTGAAGCTTTCTTT. Translation gives CASSSTGSTEAFF.

This rearrangement joins TRBV5-4 to TRBJ1-1, with D uncertain. Trimming removed 3 bases from V and 5 bases from J, with 17 bases in between. Germline CDR1 is SGHNT and CDR2 is YYREEE (reference sequence). The CDR3 has 15 amino acids. The CDR3 DNA sequence: TGTGCCAGCAGCTATCTGGGGAGGGAGAAAACTGAAGCTTTCTTT. It translates to CASSYLGREKTEAFF.

This sequence joins TRBV27 and TRBJ1-5; D is unresolved. This CDR3 is 14 amino acids long. CDR1 is MNHEY and CDR2 is SMNVEV in the germline V gene (reference sequence). Between the trimmed V and J ends, which lost 5 bases and 3 bases, there was a span of 11 bases. CDR3 amino acids: CASSPSRPNQPQHF. The CDR3 bases are TGTGCCAGCAGTCCCTCACGGCCCAATCAGCCCCAGCATTTT.

This rearrangement joins TRBV5-5 to TRBJ2-7; D might be TRBD2 (6 bases). The germline CDR1 and CDR2 sequences are SGHKS and YYEKEE (reference sequence). V lost 3 bases and J lost 3, with 19 bases in between. CDR3 length: 16 amino acids. This CDR3 reads CASSSAGGQTLYEQYF. The CDR3 DNA reads TGTGCCAGCAGCTCAGCCGGGGGTCAGACCCTCTACGAGCAGTACTTC.

J is TRBJ2-3 and V is TRBV3-1 (or the pseudogene TRBV3-2); D might be TRBD1 or TRBD2, each matching 5 bases. Germline CDR1 LGHDT, CDR2 YNNKEL (reference sequence). V lost 3 bases and J lost 4, with 20 bases in between. The CDR3 has 17 residues. Here the CDR3 reads CASSHTSWVMGADTQYF. The CDR3 DNA reads TGTGCCAGCAGCCATACCTCCTGGGTGATGGGGGCAGATACGCAGTATTTT.

The genes are TRBV7-9 and TRBJ2-2; D gene ambiguous. V gave up 5 bases and J gave up 0 bases, with 13 bases separating them. Germline V lookup: CDR1 SEHNR, CDR2 FQNEAQ (reference sequence). CDR3 length equals 16 residues. This CDR3 reads CASSDLYTANTGELFF. Here the CDR3 DNA reads TGTGCCAGCAGCGATCTTTACACAGCGAACACCGGGGAGCTGTTTTTT.

The chain employs TRBV5-6 and TRBJ1-2; D call uncertain. This CDR3 comprises 12 residues. Trimming shortened V by 4 bases and J by 4 bases, and 8 bases separated the two germline ends. Per the germline V gene, CDR1 is SGHDT and CDR2 is YYEEEE. The CDR3 nucleotides are TGTGCCAGCAGCGGTACGGTCTATGGCTACACCTTC. Protein product: CASSGTVYGYTF.